This record concerns one TCR beta chain sequence. Its antigen is as yet unknown. The authors made the TRB cDNA libraries by 5' RACE using UMI labels. Following a re-call of the 5' RACE reads, TCRdb has one entry per CDR3 protein and lacks DNA. This sample's table has over 50,000 distinct CDR3 sequences. Identification of naive CD8+ T cells rested on CD45RO-CCR7+CD27+CD95- status. The data originate from a study of CXCR3-negative and CXCR3-positive naive CD8 T cells. Study conclusions and caveats: Naive subsets were similarly diverse, while memory CD8+ repertoires were much less diverse. Hydrophobicity was higher for TRB CDR3s found in CXCR3-positive naive cells than in CXCR3-negative naive cells.

The source material was naive CXCR3+ CD8+ T cells from blood. Subset given: CD45RO-CCR7+CD27+CD95- naive CD8+ T cells expressing CXCR3 (TNR3+). This receptor was obtained from a human donor in good health. Some clones in this sample may be carry-over from other donors' samples.

CDR3 sequence: CASSPPTGLGEKLFF. The rearrangement links TRBV7-9 to TRBJ1-4; TCRdb's assignment of TRBD1 cannot be checked, as there is no DNA. CDR3 length: 15 amino acids. In germline, CDR1 is SEHNR, CDR2 FQNEAQ (reference sequence).